This T cell receptor beta chain emerged from a study of T cells in Graves' hyperthyroidism and ophthalmopathy. Study-level points and caveats: Ophthalmopathy could be told apart from stable hyperthyroidism with a 13 V-J model. The blood repertoire included most of the expanded thyroid clonotypes above 0.001.

The investigators amplified TCR beta CDR3 regions from RNA transcripts. Researchers ran a first-round RT-PCR on the TCR CDR3 using the HTBI primer set. TCRdb analysed the multiplex PCR reads with MiXCR anew, one entry per CDR3 protein. Found here are over 650,000 distinct CDR3 sequences, 40% to 55% of them singletons; the top ten hold about 7.2%. Worth noting for this clonotype: Antigen unknown.

Trimming removed 0 bases from V and 0 bases from J, with 5 bases in between. This CDR3 contains 15 residues. The germline V gene encodes CDR1 MGHRA and CDR2 YSYEKL. Sequenced input: peripheral blood or thyroid tissue (not recorded which). This clonotype was sampled from an adult man with Graves' disease, either hyperthyroidism or ophthalmopathy (not recorded which). V is TRBV4-1 and J is TRBJ1-4; unclear D gene. The CDR3 region has the DNA TGCGCCAGCAGCCAAGAGAGTTCAACTAATGAAAAACTGTTTTTT. Translated: CASSQESSTNEKLFF.